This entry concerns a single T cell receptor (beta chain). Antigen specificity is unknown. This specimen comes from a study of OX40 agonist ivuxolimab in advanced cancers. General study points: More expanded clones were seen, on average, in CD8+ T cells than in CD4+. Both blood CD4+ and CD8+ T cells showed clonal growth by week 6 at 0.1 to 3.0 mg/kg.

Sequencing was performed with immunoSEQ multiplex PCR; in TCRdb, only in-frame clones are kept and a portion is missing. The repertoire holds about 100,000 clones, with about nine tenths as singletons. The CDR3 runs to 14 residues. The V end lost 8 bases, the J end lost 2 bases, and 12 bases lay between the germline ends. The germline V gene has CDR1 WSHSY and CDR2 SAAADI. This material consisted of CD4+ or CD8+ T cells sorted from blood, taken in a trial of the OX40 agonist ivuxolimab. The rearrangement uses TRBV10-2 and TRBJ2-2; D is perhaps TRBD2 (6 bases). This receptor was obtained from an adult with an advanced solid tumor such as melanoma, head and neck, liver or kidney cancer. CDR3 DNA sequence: TGCGCCAGCGGGGGGAACACCAACACCGGGGAGCTGTTTTTT. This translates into CASGGNTNTGELFF.